These 28 T cell receptor beta chains were sequenced from one sample in a study of blood T cell repertoires in COVID-19. Profiling relied on immunoSEQ multiplex PCR, and the TCRdb table lists in-frame clones only, not all of them. The sample has tens of thousands of clones, 90% seen once. Sequences were obtained from peripheral blood. These TCRs come from a human donor in a cohort sampled during active COVID-19.

The rearrangement links TRBV20-1 to TRBJ2-3, with D perhaps TRBD2 (6 bases). The V and J ends lost 3 bases and 8 bases respectively, with 24 bases between them. The CDR3 is 16 residues long. Per germline, CDR1 DFQATT and CDR2 SNEGSKA (reference sequence). CDR3 amino acids: CSASLARGSALGTQYF. DNA of the CDR3: TGCAGTGCTAGTCTGGCCCGGGGGTCTGCCCTTGGTACGCAGTATTTT.

The CDR3 DNA reads TGTGCCAGCAGTTACGGGGGACTGGCGGGAGGGACTCAAGAGACCCAGTACTTC. Protein product: CASSYGGLAGGTQETQYF. The gene calls are TRBV6-2 or TRBV6-3 and TRBJ2-5; 9 bases are shared with TRBD2. This CDR3 region has 18 residues. V trimming: 2 bases; J trimming: 2 bases; junction bases outside the gene matches: 12. From germline, CDR1 is MNHEY and CDR2 SVGEGT.

The chain links TRBV6-4 to TRBJ1-5; D is undetermined. The CDR3 contains 13 residues. Per germline, CDR1 MRHNA and CDR2 SNTAGT. Trimming took off 4 bases at V and 9 bases at J, with 13 bases between the two ends. The CDR3 DNA follows: TGTGCCAGCAGTGCCTCCCGACTGGGGCCCCAGCATTTT. It translates to CASSASRLGPQHF.

This chain connects TRBV7-6 to TRBJ2-1, with D uncertain. The length of the CDR3 is 12 residues. CDR1 is SGHVS and CDR2 is FNYEAQ in the germline V gene. The V gene lost 6 bases and the J gene lost 9 bases, with 12 bases spanning the gap. The CDR3 nucleotides read TGTGCCAGCAGTAATACGAAGAGTGAGCAGTTCTTC. This gives the protein CASSNTKSEQFF.

The chain combines TRBV7-2 with TRBJ2-7; 11 bases agree with TRBD2. The germline gives CDR1 SGHTA, CDR2 FQGNSA. The CDR3 consists of 14 residues. The V and J ends lost 6 bases and 5 bases, in that order; junction bases with no gene match: 6. The CDR3 loop is CASRPTSGIHEQYF. CDR3 nucleotides: TGTGCCAGCAGGCCGACTAGCGGGATCCACGAGCAGTACTTC.

The J gene is TRBJ1-4, the V gene TRBV23-1; possibly TRBD1 for D (5 bases). Being an ORF, TRBV23-1 has a function that is uncertain. V was shortened by 10 bases and J by 0 bases, with 9 bases between the two germline ends. This CDR3 has 13 residues. The DNA for the CDR3 is TGCGCCAAAGACAGACCAACTAATGAAAAACTGTTTTTT. Translation: CAKDRPTNEKLFF.

The V and J genes are TRBV27 and TRBJ1-1; 7 bases line up with TRBD1. Looked up from germline, CDR1 is MNHEY and CDR2 is SMNVEV (reference sequence). V shed 4 bases and J 6 bases; nucleotides not matched to a gene: 5. CDR3 size: 13 residues. DNA of the CDR3: TGTGCCAGCAGTTCCCTACAGGGGTCTGAAGCTTTCTTT. It is translated as CASSSLQGSEAFF.

The V and J genes are TRBV11-3 and TRBJ2-3, with TRBD2 matching 10 bases. Looked up from germline, CDR1 is SGHNT and CDR2 is YENEEA. J gave up 7 bases and V 5 bases, and 15 bases lay outside the gene matches. The CDR3 loop spans 17 amino acids. CDR3 bases: TGTGCCAGCAGCAGCCGAGAAAGCGGGAGGGCCAGGAATACGCAGTATTTT. It codes for CASSSRESGRARNTQYF. Full variable domain (remainder filled in from reference TRBV11-3 and TRBJ2-3): EAGVVQSPRYKIIEKKQPVAFWCNPISGHNTLYWYLQNLGQGPELLIRYENEEAVDDSQLPKDRFSAERLKGVDSTLKIQPAELGDSAVYLCASSSRESGRARNTQYFGPGTRLTVL.

This chain links TRBV5-4 with TRBJ2-6; the D is unclear. The germline V gene encodes CDR1 SGHNT and CDR2 YYREEE (reference sequence). The CDR3 runs 17 residues. The germline V and J ends were trimmed by 1 base and 0 bases, with 11 bases remaining between them. The CDR3, as DNA: TGTGCCAGCAGCTTGAAGAGCAGGCCCTCTGGGGCCAACGTCCTGACTTTC. Translated, it gives CASSLKSRPSGANVLTF.

This chain uses TRBV6-6 with TRBJ2-3; 9 positions match TRBD1. Per the germline V gene, CDR1 is MNHNY and CDR2 is SVGAGI (reference sequence). V trimming: 7 bases; J trimming: 1 base; junction bases outside the gene matches: 6. This CDR3 contains 15 residues. CDR3 in amino acids: CASTDRDRGTDTQYF. CDR3 nucleotides: TGTGCCAGCACAGACCGGGACAGGGGCACAGATACGCAGTATTTT.

The rearrangement joins TRBV7-2 to TRBJ1-1; a weak D match, TRBD1 (5 bases). From germline, CDR1 is SGHTA and CDR2 FQGNSA. This CDR3 region has 14 residues. V was shortened by 5 bases and J by 5 bases, with 15 bases between the two germline ends. The CDR3 coding sequence is TGTGCCAGCAGCACGCAGGGTGTACGTACTGAAGCTTTCTTT. This encodes CASSTQGVRTEAFF.

The gene calls are TRBV18 and TRBJ2-1, with a tentative D call TRBD2 (5 bases). Per germline, CDR1 KGHSH and CDR2 LQKENI. V was trimmed by 6 bases and J by 7 bases, leaving 16 bases between them. This CDR3 contains 14 residues. CDR3 in DNA: TGTGCCAGCTCCCTCGGTGGGAGATCGAATGAGCAGTTCTTC. Its translation is CASSLGGRSNEQFF.

The table lists this clone with a count of one. V is TRBV5-1 and J is TRBJ2-7, with 10 nucleotides matching TRBD1. Unmatched junction bases numbered 6, after V lost 0 bases and J lost 6 bases. Germline V gene data show CDR1 as SGHRS and CDR2 as YFSETQ. This CDR3 is built from 15 residues. The CDR3 DNA sequence: TGCGCCAGCAGCTTGGACGGACAGGGGGGCACCGAGCAGTACTTC. Protein: CASSLDGQGGTEQYF.

This clone has just a few counts. V and J are TRBV7-2 and TRBJ2-5, with 12 nucleotides matching TRBD2. There are 17 residues in the CDR3. With V trimmed by 1 base and J by 3 bases, 6 bases remained unmatched. Germline CDR1 and CDR2: SGHTA and FQGNSA. The CDR3: CASSLGSGLAGKETQYF. The CDR3 region has the DNA TGTGCCAGCAGCTTAGGGTCCGGACTAGCGGGAAAAGAGACCCAGTACTTC.

The chain joins TRBV5-1 to TRBJ2-1, with unresolved D. Germline-derived CDR1 and CDR2 are SGHRS and YFSETQ. The CDR3 contains 14 residues. The V gene lost 3 bases and the J gene lost 5 bases, with 12 bases spanning the gap. The CDR3 loop reads CASSSRPANNEQFF. CDR3 DNA sequence: TGCGCCAGCAGCTCGAGGCCAGCTAACAATGAGCAGTTCTTC.

CDR3 protein: CASSDPTGISYEQYF. In DNA form, the CDR3 reads TGTGCCAGCAGTGACCCGACAGGAATCTCCTACGAGCAGTACTTC. The rearrangement joins TRBV2 to TRBJ2-7; D perhaps matches TRBD1 (6 bases). The CDR3 extends over 15 amino acids. V dropped 3 bases and J dropped 0 bases, with 12 bases sitting between them. CDR1 SNHLY and CDR2 FYNNEI come from the germline V gene.

V and J are TRBV28 and TRBJ1-2, with D tentatively TRBD1 (6 bases). The CDR3 extends over 12 amino acids. V lost 9 bases, J lost 4 bases, and 12 bases lay in between. The V gene's germline CDR1 is MDHEN and CDR2 SYDVKM. The DNA for the CDR3 is TGTGCCAGTCGGACAGAGGCCTATGGCTACACCTTC. This translates into CASRTEAYGYTF.

CDR3 in DNA: TGTGCCAGCAGCTTTGTCCAGGACACCGGGGAGCTGTTTTTT. This gives the protein CASSFVQDTGELFF. The rearrangement uses TRBV11-1 and TRBJ2-2, with D unresolved. From germline, CDR1 is SGHAT and CDR2 FQDESV (reference sequence). Trimming stripped 3 bases from V and 3 bases from J, with 8 bases between. There are 14 residues in the CDR3.

The V gene is TRBV6-2 or TRBV6-3, the J gene TRBJ2-1; a weak D match, TRBD1 (6 bases). The CDR3 consists of 15 residues. V dropped 6 bases and J dropped 4 bases, with 16 bases sitting between them. CDR1 and CDR2 (germline): MNHEY, SVGEGT. CDR3 loop: CASSQTGLPYNEQFF. CDR3 nucleotide sequence: TGTGCCAGCAGCCAAACAGGGCTCCCGTACAATGAGCAGTTCTTC.

The chain recombines TRBV6-5 with TRBJ2-7; possible D gene TRBD1, 5 bases. V was trimmed by 6 bases and J by 3 bases, leaving 9 bases between them. The length of the CDR3 is 12 residues. Germline CDR1 is MNHEY and CDR2 is SVGAGI. The CDR3 here is CASRRDSYEQYF. The DNA of the CDR3 is TGTGCCAGCAGACGCGACAGCTACGAGCAGTACTTC.

The chain employs TRBV23-1 and TRBJ2-7; maybe TRBD2 (6 bases). TRBV23-1 is known as an ORF, though its function is uncertain. The CDR3 runs 19 residues. Trimming stripped 0 bases from V and 2 bases from J, with 23 bases between. CDR3 in amino acids: CASSQSRNRGGGMTYEQYF. The CDR3 DNA sequence: TGCGCCAGCAGTCAATCCAGAAATCGGGGAGGCGGGATGACCTACGAGCAGTACTTC.

This clone was seen just once. The J gene is TRBJ2-7, the V gene TRBV28, with 10 bases that match TRBD1. There are 14 residues in the CDR3. Trimming cost V 7 bases and J 2 bases; bases outside gene matches: 5. Germline V gene lookup returns CDR1 MDHEN and CDR2 SYDVKM. The CDR3: CASIRTGGAYEQYF. For the CDR3, the DNA is TGTGCCAGCATTCGGACAGGGGGAGCCTACGAGCAGTACTTC.

CDR3 sequence reads: CASSYDIRGAKLFF. CDR3 sequence (DNA): TGTGCCAGCAGTTACGATATCCGAGGTGCCAAACTGTTTTTT. The chain couples TRBV6-5 to TRBJ1-4; D gene uncertain. Trimming cost V 2 bases and J 11 bases, with 15 bases left between them. This CDR3 spans 14 amino acids. From germline, CDR1 is MNHEY and CDR2 SVGAGI.

This chain links TRBV6-6 with TRBJ2-7; 8 nucleotides match TRBD2. The CDR3 runs to 15 residues. V shed 2 bases, J shed 4 bases, and the junction held 7 bases outside the gene matches. CDR1 and CDR2 (germline): MNHNY, SVGAGI (reference sequence). CDR3 sequence reads: CASSYGTSRSYEQYF. The CDR3 coding sequence is TGTGCCAGCAGTTACGGGACTAGTCGAAGTTACGAGCAGTACTTC.

The CDR3 loop reads CASSKEIYNEQFF. As DNA, the CDR3 is TGTGCCAGCTCAAAGGAGATCTACAATGAGCAGTTCTTC. The chain recombines TRBV18 with TRBJ2-1; D gene ambiguous. Germline V CDR1 and CDR2: KGHSH, LQKENI. Trimming stripped 5 bases from V and 3 bases from J, with 8 bases between. CDR3 length equals 13 residues.

V is TRBV3-1 (or the pseudogene TRBV3-2) and J is TRBJ1-6; 7 bases line up with TRBD1. Unmatched junction bases numbered 10, after V lost 5 bases and J lost 9 bases. CDR1 is LGHDT and CDR2 is YNNKEL in the germline V gene (reference sequence). The CDR3 totals 15 residues. The DNA for the CDR3 is TGTGCCAGCAGCGGAGGGGGCGCCCCCAGTTCACCCCTCCACTTT. Its translation is CASSGGGAPSSPLHF.

The table lists this clone with a count of one. The V and J genes are TRBV10-3 and TRBJ1-5; tentative D call: TRBD1 (6 bases). The CDR3 totals 16 residues. CDR1 and CDR2 (germline): ENHRY, SYGVKD. The V gene lost 0 bases and the J gene lost 1 base, with 10 bases spanning the gap. This CDR3 is CAISESTGSSNQPQHF. For the CDR3, the DNA is TGTGCCATCAGTGAGTCGACAGGTAGCAGCAATCAGCCCCAGCATTTT.

The chain carries TRBV5-1 and TRBJ1-4; TRBD1 agrees at 9 bases. Looked up from germline, CDR1 is SGHRS and CDR2 is YFSETQ. The CDR3 sequence is 16 residues long. Trimming cost V 0 bases and J 2 bases; bases outside gene matches: 2. The CDR3 is CASSLDRGQTNEKLFF. CDR3 coding DNA: TGCGCCAGCAGCTTGGACAGGGGGCAGACTAATGAAAAACTGTTTTTT. Supplemented by reference TRBV5-1 and TRBJ1-4, the full variable domain reads KAGVTQTPRYLIKTRGQQVTLSCSPISGHRSVSWYQQTPGQGLQFLFEYFSETQRNKGNFPGRFSGRQFSNSRSEMNVSTLELGDSALYLCASSLDRGQTNEKLFFGSGTQLSVL.